The present TCR beta chain was sequenced within a study of cytomegalovirus exposure and HLA in healthy donors. About the study: Later analysis reported that the roughly 120 validation repertoires shared the platform of the roughly 630 first-cohort repertoires.

Separate from the approximately 730-subject first cohort, the roughly 110-subject validation cohort was the one that the donors belonged to. Assay: immunoSEQ multiplex PCR; the TCRdb copy retains only in-frame clones and omits some. The sample has some 220,000 clones, around 90% seen once. On this clone: Its matching antigen is unknown.

Overall study results and limits: Rare TCR sequences dominated, though some public TCRs recurred in many donors. Subsequent analysis revealed that first-cohort TCR clusters tended to co-occur in the 120 or so validation repertoires.

The V and J ends lost 3 bases and 7 bases respectively, with 27 bases between them. Germline-derived CDR1 and CDR2 are LNHDA and SQIVND (reference sequence). The CDR3 contains 18 residues. Sequenced input: PBMCs. This receptor was taken from a woman under 30 in good health and CMV-seronegative. The V call is TRBV19, the J call TRBJ2-5; a possible D gene is TRBD1 (6 bases). In DNA, the CDR3 is TGTGCCAGTAGTATCATGGGAGTTGGGGCAGGGGCTGTTAGGACCCAGTACTTC. This codes for CASSIMGVGAGAVRTQYF.